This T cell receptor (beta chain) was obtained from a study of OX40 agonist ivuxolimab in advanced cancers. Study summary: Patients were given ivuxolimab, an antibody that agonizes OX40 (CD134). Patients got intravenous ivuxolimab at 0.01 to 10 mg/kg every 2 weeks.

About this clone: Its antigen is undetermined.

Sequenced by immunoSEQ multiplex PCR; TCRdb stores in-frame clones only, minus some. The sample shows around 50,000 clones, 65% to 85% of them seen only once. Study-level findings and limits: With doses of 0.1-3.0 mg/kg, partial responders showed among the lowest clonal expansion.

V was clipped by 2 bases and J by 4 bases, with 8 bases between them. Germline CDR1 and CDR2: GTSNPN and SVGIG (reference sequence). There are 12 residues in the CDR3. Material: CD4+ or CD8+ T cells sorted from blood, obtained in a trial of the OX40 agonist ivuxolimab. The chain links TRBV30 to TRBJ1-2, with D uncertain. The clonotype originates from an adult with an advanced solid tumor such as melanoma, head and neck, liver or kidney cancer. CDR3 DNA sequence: TGTGCCTGGAGTTACGGACGCTATGGCTACACCTTC. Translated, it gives CAWSYGRYGYTF.